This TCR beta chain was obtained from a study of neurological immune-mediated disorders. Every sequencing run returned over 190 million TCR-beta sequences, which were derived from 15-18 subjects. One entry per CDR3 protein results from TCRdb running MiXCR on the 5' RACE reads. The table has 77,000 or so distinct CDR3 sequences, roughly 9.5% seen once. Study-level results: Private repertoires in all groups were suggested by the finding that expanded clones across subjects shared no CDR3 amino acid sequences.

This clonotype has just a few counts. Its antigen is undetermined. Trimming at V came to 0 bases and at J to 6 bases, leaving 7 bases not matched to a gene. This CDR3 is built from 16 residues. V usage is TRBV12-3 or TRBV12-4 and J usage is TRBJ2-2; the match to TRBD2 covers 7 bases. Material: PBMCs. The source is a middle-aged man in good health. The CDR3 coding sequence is TGTGCCAGCAGTTTAGCGCTAGCTAGCGGTCCCGGGGAGCTGTTTTTT. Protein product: CASSLALASGPGELFF.